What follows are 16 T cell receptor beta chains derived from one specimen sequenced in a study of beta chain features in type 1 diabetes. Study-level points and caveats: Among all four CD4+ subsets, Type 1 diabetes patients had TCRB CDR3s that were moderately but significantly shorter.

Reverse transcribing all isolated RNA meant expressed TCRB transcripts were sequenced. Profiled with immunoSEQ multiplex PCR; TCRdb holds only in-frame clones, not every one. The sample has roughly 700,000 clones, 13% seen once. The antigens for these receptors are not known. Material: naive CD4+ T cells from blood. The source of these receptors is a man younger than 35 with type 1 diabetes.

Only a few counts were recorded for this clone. CDR3 DNA: TGTGCCAGCAGTGCACAGGGGGGACCTAACGTATATACGCAGTATTTT. It is translated as CASSAQGGPNVYTQYF. The chain is built from TRBV2 and TRBJ2-3; 8 bases align to TRBD1. This CDR3 is built from 16 residues. Germline CDR1 reads SNHLY; CDR2 reads FYNNEI. The V and J ends lost 4 bases and 7 bases, in that order; junction bases with no gene match: 13.

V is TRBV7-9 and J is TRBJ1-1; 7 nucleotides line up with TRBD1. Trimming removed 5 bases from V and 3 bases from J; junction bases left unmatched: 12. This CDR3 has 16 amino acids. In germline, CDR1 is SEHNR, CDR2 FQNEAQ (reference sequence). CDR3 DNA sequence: TGTGCCAGCAGCCTCGATTGGACAGGAGATTACACTGAAGCTTTCTTT. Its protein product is CASSLDWTGDYTEAFF.

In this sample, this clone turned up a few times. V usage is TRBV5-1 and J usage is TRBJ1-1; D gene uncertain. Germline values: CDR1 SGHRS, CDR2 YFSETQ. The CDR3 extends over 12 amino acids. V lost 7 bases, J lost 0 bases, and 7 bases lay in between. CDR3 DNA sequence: TGCGCCAGCTCTGACCTGAACACTGAAGCTTTCTTT. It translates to CASSDLNTEAFF.

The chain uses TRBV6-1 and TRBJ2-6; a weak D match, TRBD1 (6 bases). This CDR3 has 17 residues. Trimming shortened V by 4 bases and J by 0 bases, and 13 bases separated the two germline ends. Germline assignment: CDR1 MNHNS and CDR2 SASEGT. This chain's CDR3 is CASSGRQAHSGANVLTF. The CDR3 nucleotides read TGTGCCAGCAGTGGACGACAGGCCCACTCTGGGGCCAACGTCCTGACTTTC.

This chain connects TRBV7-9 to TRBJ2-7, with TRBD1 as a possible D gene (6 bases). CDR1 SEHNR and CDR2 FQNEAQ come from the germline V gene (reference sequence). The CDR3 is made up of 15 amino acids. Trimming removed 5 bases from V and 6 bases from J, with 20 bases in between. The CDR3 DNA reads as TGTGCCAGCAGCCAGGGATCCGGGACAAATCTCGAGCAGTACTTC. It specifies CASSQGSGTNLEQYF.

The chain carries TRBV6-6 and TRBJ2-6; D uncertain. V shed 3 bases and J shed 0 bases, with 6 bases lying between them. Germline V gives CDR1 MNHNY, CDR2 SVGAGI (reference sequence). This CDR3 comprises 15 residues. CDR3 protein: CASSYGRSGANVLTF. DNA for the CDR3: TGTGCCAGCAGTTATGGTCGCTCTGGGGCCAACGTCCTGACTTTC.

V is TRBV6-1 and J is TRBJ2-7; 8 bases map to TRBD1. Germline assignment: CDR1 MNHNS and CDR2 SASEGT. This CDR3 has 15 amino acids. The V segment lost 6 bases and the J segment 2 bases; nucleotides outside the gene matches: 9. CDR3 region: CASSIRTGMAYEQYF. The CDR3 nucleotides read TGTGCCAGCAGCATCAGGACAGGGATGGCCTACGAGCAGTACTTC.

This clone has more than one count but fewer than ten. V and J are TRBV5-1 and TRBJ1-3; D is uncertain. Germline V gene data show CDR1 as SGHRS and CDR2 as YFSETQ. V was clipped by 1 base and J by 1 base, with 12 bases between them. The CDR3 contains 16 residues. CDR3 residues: CASSLSGLASGNTIYF. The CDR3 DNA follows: TGCGCCAGCAGCTTGTCGGGCCTCGCGTCTGGAAACACCATATATTTT.

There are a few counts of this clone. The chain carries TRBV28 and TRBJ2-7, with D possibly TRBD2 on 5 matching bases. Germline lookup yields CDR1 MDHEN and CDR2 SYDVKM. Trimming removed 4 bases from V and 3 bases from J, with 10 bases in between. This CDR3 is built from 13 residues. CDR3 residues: CASSSPDFYEQYF. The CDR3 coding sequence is TGTGCCAGCAGTTCCCCGGACTTCTACGAGCAGTACTTC.

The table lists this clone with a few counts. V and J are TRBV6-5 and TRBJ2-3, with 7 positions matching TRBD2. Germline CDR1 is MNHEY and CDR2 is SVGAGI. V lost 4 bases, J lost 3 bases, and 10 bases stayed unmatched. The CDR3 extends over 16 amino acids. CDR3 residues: CASSWTPSGETDTQYF. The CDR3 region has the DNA TGTGCCAGCAGTTGGACCCCCAGCGGGGAAACAGATACGCAGTATTTT.

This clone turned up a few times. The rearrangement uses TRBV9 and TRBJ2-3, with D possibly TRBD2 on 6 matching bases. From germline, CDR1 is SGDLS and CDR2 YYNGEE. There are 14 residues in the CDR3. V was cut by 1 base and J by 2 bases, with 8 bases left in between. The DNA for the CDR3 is TGTGCCAGCAGCGTACGGGGGACCACAGATACGCAGTATTTT. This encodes CASSVRGTTDTQYF. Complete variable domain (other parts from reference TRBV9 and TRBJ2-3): DSGVTQTPKHLITATGQRVTLRCSPRSGDLSVYWYQQSLDQGLQFLIQYYNGEERAKGNILERFSAQQFPDLHSELNLSSLELGDSALYFCASSVRGTTDTQYFGPGTRLTVL.

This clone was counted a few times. Written as DNA, the CDR3 is TGTGCTCTCACCAGGGGCAGTCGGACTGAAGCTTTCTTT. The encoded protein is CALTRGSRTEAFF. The chain combines TRBV30 with TRBJ1-1; TRBD1 might be the D (6 bases). Germline assignment: CDR1 GTSNPN and CDR2 SVGIG (reference sequence). The CDR3 length is 13 residues.

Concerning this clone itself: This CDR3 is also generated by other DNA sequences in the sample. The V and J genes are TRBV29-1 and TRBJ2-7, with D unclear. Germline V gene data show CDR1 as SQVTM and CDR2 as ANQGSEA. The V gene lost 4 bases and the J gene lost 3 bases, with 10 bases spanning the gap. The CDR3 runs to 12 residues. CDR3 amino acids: CSVGLPSYEQYF. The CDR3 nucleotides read TGCAGCGTTGGTTTGCCCAGCTACGAGCAGTACTTC.

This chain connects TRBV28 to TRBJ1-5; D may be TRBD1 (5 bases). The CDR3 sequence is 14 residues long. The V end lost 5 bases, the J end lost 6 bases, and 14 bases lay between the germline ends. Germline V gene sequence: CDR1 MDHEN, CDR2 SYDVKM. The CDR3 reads CASSPLSGAQPQHF. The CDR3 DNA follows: TGTGCCAGCAGTCCCCTCAGTGGGGCTCAGCCCCAGCATTTT.

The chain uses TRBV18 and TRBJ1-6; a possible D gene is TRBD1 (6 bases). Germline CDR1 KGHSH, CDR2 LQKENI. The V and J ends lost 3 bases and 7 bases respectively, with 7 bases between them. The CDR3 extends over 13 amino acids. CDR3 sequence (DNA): TGTGCCAGCTCACCCGACAGGAATTCACCCCTCCACTTT. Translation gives CASSPDRNSPLHF.

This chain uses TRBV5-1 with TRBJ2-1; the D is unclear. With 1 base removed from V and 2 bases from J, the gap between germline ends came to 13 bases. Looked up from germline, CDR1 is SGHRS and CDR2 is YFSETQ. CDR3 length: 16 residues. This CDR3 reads CASSLRDTDTYNEQFF. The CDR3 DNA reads TGCGCCAGCAGCTTGCGTGACACCGACACCTACAATGAGCAGTTCTTC.